These 21 T cell receptor beta chains came from one sample sequenced in a study of identical twins (dated by TCRdb to the mid-2010s). The receptor library was made with 5' RACE. The instrument given in TCRdb is Illumina HiSeq 2000. TCRdb ran its own pipeline on the public reads, namely fastp trimming at Q25 and MiXCR clone calling, and kept in-frame beta chains. Here each entry gathers all rows of one CDR3 protein and keeps the most common genes and DNA. The sample contains 150,000 or so distinct CDR3 sequences, roughly 3.2% of them found a single time. Jointly, the top ten make up approximately 7.7% of the sample. The sequenced sample consisted of memory T cells sorted from blood. Sample cell subset or site, as interpreted from the label and publication: CD45RO+ enriched T cells. The receptors originated from a young man in good health.

This clonotype was counted many times. The rearrangement links TRBV5-1 to TRBJ2-1; TRBD2 matches 10 bases. CDR3 length equals 14 residues. Germline CDR1 SGHRS, CDR2 YFSETQ. V shed 4 bases, J shed 5 bases, and the junction held 3 bases outside the gene matches. The CDR3 DNA follows: TGCGCCAGCAGCCCTGGGACTAGCGACAATGAGCAGTTCTTC. Protein: CASSPGTSDNEQFF. Full variable domain (remainder filled in from reference TRBV5-1 and TRBJ2-1): KAGVTQTPRYLIKTRGQQVTLSCSPISGHRSVSWYQQTPGQGLQFLFEYFSETQRNKGNFPGRFSGRQFSNSRSEMNVSTLELGDSALYLCASSPGTSDNEQFFGPGTRLTVL.

This clonotype came up many times. The chain links TRBV10-1 to TRBJ2-5; 8 positions agree with TRBD1. Germline V lookup: CDR1 WNHNN, CDR2 SYGVQD (reference sequence). The trim removed 2 bases at V and 4 bases at J, leaving 3 bases unmatched. The CDR3 length is 14 residues. CDR3 nucleotide sequence: TGCGCCAGCAGTGAGGGACAGGGAGGAGAGACCCAGTACTTC. Its protein product is CASSEGQGGETQYF.

In this sample, this clonotype turned up many times. The CDR3 here is CASSQEGSPNEQFF. For the CDR3, the DNA is TGCGCCAGCAGCCAAGAAGGTAGTCCCAATGAGCAGTTCTTC. The chain recombines TRBV4-1 with TRBJ2-1; unclear D gene. Looked up from germline, CDR1 is MGHRA and CDR2 is YSYEKL. Trimming cost V 0 bases and J 6 bases, with 9 bases left between them. The length of the CDR3 is 14 residues.

This clonotype appeared many times. The V gene is TRBV24-1, the J gene TRBJ2-3, with D uncertain. CDR3 size: 15 residues. Germline CDR1 is KGHDR and CDR2 is SFDVKD. V shed 0 bases and J shed 4 bases, with 10 bases lying between them. Written as DNA, the CDR3 is TGTGCCACCAGTGATTTGAGAGGCTCAGCAGATACGCAGTATTTT. Protein sequence: CATSDLRGSADTQYF.

This clonotype was counted at least ten times. The V call is TRBV20-1, the J call TRBJ1-5; 9 nucleotides agree with TRBD1. Trimming took 1 base from V and 3 from J; bases not matched to a gene: 19. Germline CDR1 and CDR2: DFQATT and SNEGSKA (reference sequence). This CDR3 region has 20 residues. CDR3 residues: CSARAPLSGSGQGPNQPQHF. In nucleotides, the CDR3 is TGCAGTGCTAGAGCCCCCCTTTCGGGCTCGGGACAGGGTCCCAATCAGCCCCAGCATTTT.

The rearrangement links TRBV20-1 to TRBJ2-3, with D perhaps TRBD1 or TRBD2 (5 bases each). Germline CDR1 and CDR2: DFQATT and SNEGSKA (reference sequence). The CDR3 runs to 16 residues. V gave up 1 base and J gave up 0 bases, with 14 bases separating them. Here the CDR3 DNA reads TGCAGTGCTAGAGCCTTCCGGGACCTAAGCACAGATACGCAGTATTTT. Translated: CSARAFRDLSTDTQYF.

This clonotype was recorded many times. The chain carries TRBV27 and TRBJ2-1; D is unclear. Trimming took off 4 bases at V and 5 bases at J, with 9 bases between the two ends. The CDR3 extends over 13 amino acids. The germline V gene has CDR1 MNHEY and CDR2 SMNVEV (reference sequence). In DNA form, the CDR3 reads TGTGCCAGCAGTTACCGGTCGCACAATGAGCAGTTCTTC. Its translation is CASSYRSHNEQFF.

This clonotype was detected many times. The chain has TRBV12-3 or TRBV12-4 and TRBJ2-1; D unresolved. Trimming took 0 bases from V and 15 from J, leaving 15 bases between them. The length of the CDR3 is 13 residues. This CDR3 reads CASSLAGGGLPFF. Written as DNA, the CDR3 is TGTGCCAGCAGTTTAGCGGGTGGCGGTCTCCCGTTCTTC.

With regard to this clonotype: Sequence at one end of the junction differs from germline and may be a read error. The CDR3 coding sequence is TGTGCCAGAAGTTTTGGGGGCGGAGAGACCCAGTACTTC. Protein sequence: CARSFGGGETQYF. V gene TRBV27 combines with J gene TRBJ2-5; D might be TRBD1 (6 bases). The CDR3 is 13 residues long. Germline CDR1 and CDR2: MNHEY and SMNVEV (reference sequence).

This clonotype was seen many times. This rearrangement joins TRBV15 to TRBJ2-5; no clear D gene. The CDR3 contains 16 residues. The germline CDR1 and CDR2 sequences are LNHNV and YYDKDF (reference sequence). V lost 0 bases and J 0 bases, leaving 11 bases between the germline ends. The DNA for the CDR3 is TGTGCCACCAGCAGAGATCAGATGGGGAACCAAGAGACCCAGTACTTC. This gives the protein CATSRDQMGNQETQYF.

This clonotype was counted ten times or more. The CDR3 sequence: CASPCRTSRGQGSYNSPLHF. The CDR3, as DNA: TGTGCCAGCCCGTGTCGGACATCTCGGGGCCAAGGGTCCTATAATTCACCCCTCCACTTT. The J gene is TRBJ1-6, the V gene TRBV27, with a weak D call TRBD1 (5 bases). Trimming pared 8 bases from V and 1 base from J, leaving 27 bases between. The CDR3 is made up of 20 amino acids. The V gene's germline CDR1 is MNHEY and CDR2 SMNVEV (reference sequence).

This clonotype was recorded many times. The J gene is TRBJ2-1, the V gene TRBV24-1; 11 nucleotides align to TRBD2. The CDR3 loop spans 14 amino acids. V gave up 7 bases and J gave up 6 bases; unmatched junction bases: 4. Germline CDR1 and CDR2: KGHDR and SFDVKD. The CDR3 DNA is TGTGCCACCAGCACTAGCGGGAGAGTCAATGAGCAGTTCTTC. This gives the protein CATSTSGRVNEQFF.

The sample holds a few counts of this clonotype. The chain employs TRBV7-3 and TRBJ2-1, with TRBD2 matching 9 bases. V dropped 2 bases and J dropped 7; count of bases not matched to a gene: 12. CDR1 and CDR2 (germline): SGHTA, FQGTGA. There are 17 residues in the CDR3. CDR3 DNA sequence: TGTGCCAGCAGCTTAGTCACCTTAGCGGGAGTACGGAATGAGCAGTTCTTC. This sequence encodes CASSLVTLAGVRNEQFF.

This clonotype was observed many times. This chain joins TRBV11-1 and TRBJ2-7; unclear D gene. Trimming removed 1 base from V and 4 bases from J, with 14 bases in between. Germline values: CDR1 SGHAT, CDR2 FQDESV (reference sequence). The CDR3 is 15 residues long. The CDR3, as DNA: TGTGCCAGCAGCTTAGGACGACAAGCTGGTTACGAGCAGTACTTC. Its protein product is CASSLGRQAGYEQYF.

The table lists this clonotype with many counts. J is TRBJ2-1 and V is TRBV28; D is ambiguous. Germline V lookup: CDR1 MDHEN, CDR2 SYDVKM. Trimming shortened V by 1 base and J by 5 bases, and 3 bases separated the two germline ends. This CDR3 region has 12 residues. Here the CDR3 reads CASSLYDNEQFF. CDR3 in DNA: TGTGCCAGCAGTTTATACGACAATGAGCAGTTCTTC.

This clonotype was recorded a few times. This chain connects TRBV20-1 to TRBJ2-2; D ambiguous. Looked up from germline, CDR1 is DFQATT and CDR2 is SNEGSKA (reference sequence). CDR3 length equals 13 residues. V was cut by 5 bases and J by 4 bases, with 11 bases left in between. CDR3 nucleotides: TGCAGTGCTCACGCCCGGGCCACCGGGGAGCTGTTTTTT. Encoded protein: CSAHARATGELFF.

In this sample, this clonotype turned up many times. CDR3 nucleotides: TGTGCCAGCAGGCTAGGGGCGAACACCGGGGAGCTGTTTTTT. Its translation: CASRLGANTGELFF. The J gene is TRBJ2-2, the V gene TRBV27; D is possibly TRBD1 (5 bases). The V end lost 6 bases, the J end lost 0 bases, and 8 bases lay between the germline ends. The CDR3 sequence is 14 residues long. The germline CDR1 and CDR2 sequences are MNHEY and SMNVEV (reference sequence).

Many counts were recorded for this clonotype. This chain links TRBV24-1 with TRBJ2-3; D is uncertain. V was clipped by 3 bases and J by 6 bases, with 15 bases between them. The CDR3 loop spans 15 amino acids. CDR1 is KGHDR, CDR2 SFDVKD, per germline. CDR3 region: CATSDRVRTKDTQYF. In nucleotides, the CDR3 is TGTGCCACCAGTGATCGGGTCCGGACCAAGGATACGCAGTATTTT.

This clonotype came up many times. The rearrangement uses TRBV5-1 and TRBJ2-3; D unclear. CDR3 size: 14 residues. Looked up from germline, CDR1 is SGHRS and CDR2 is YFSETQ. V was shortened by 0 bases and J by 0 bases, with 5 bases between the two germline ends. The CDR3, as DNA: TGCGCCAGCAGCTTGGAAACTAGCACAGATACGCAGTATTTT. Residues: CASSLETSTDTQYF.

The sample holds many counts of this clonotype. The chain joins TRBV5-1 to TRBJ2-7; possibly TRBD2 for D (5 bases). The germline V and J ends were trimmed by 7 bases and 2 bases, with 13 bases remaining between them. CDR1 is SGHRS, CDR2 YFSETQ, per germline. This CDR3 has 13 amino acids. CDR3 in amino acids: CASGRAYTYEQYF. In DNA, the CDR3 is TGCGCCAGCGGGCGGGCTTATACCTACGAGCAGTACTTC.

This clonotype was recorded many times. The chain combines TRBV6-5 with TRBJ2-7, with 9 bases identical to TRBD1. This CDR3 spans 15 amino acids. CDR1 and CDR2 from the germline V gene are MNHEY and SVGAGI. Unmatched junction bases numbered 6, after V lost 0 bases and J lost 6 bases. CDR3 sequence (DNA): TGTGCCAGCAGTTACTCCCGGACAGGGGTTGGCGAGCAGTACGTC. Its protein product is CASSYSRTGVGEQYV.